Detailed here is one T cell receptor (beta chain). Some clones are missing from TCRdb's copy, which holds only in-frame ones; the method was immunoSEQ multiplex PCR. The data contain some 60,000 clones, about 76% of them singletons. The sample belongs to a study of blood T cell repertoires in COVID-19. This TCR was recovered from a woman of 80 years or more with active or convalescent COVID-19. The sequenced sample consisted of peripheral blood.

This CDR3 reads CASSSVNTEAFF. The CDR3 region has the DNA TGTGCCAGCAGTTCCGTGAACACTGAAGCTTTCTTT. This chain joins TRBV6-5 and TRBJ1-1; D not certain. Trimming shortened V by 4 bases and J by 0 bases, and 3 bases separated the two germline ends. This CDR3 region has 12 residues. Per the germline V gene, CDR1 is MNHEY and CDR2 is SVGAGI.